The TCR beta chain under discussion was sequenced for a study of shared clonotypes between healthy human individuals. Study-wide results and limits: The study found lower generation probabilities in non-shared clonotypes than in those shared by all four donors. Generally, naive subsets came out with larger estimated richness than memory subsets.

Replicate sorted-subset PCRs were loaded with around 210 ng DNA, about 31,000 T cell genomes. TCRdb's copy holds only in-frame clones and misses some; the assay was immunoSEQ multiplex PCR. The repertoire holds some 660,000 clones, with approximately 73% as singletons. The CD4+ fraction was divided into a CD45RA+ naive subset and a CD45RA-negative memory subset. The V gene's germline CDR1 is ENHRY and CDR2 SYGVKD. Trimming cost V 0 bases and J 3 bases, with 6 bases left between them. This CDR3 spans 13 amino acids. A remark on this clone: Its cognate antigen is unknown.

The origin of this receptor is a woman aged 25 to 39 in good health. The specimen was memory CD4+ T cells sorted from blood. The subset here: CD45RA-negative fraction. The J gene is TRBJ2-7, the V gene TRBV10-3; D uncertain. The CDR3 coding sequence is TGTGCCATCAGTGAGTCGATTTTCTACGAGCAGTACTTC. It translates to CAISESIFYEQYF.